These T cell receptor beta chains were read from a single sample in a study of cytomegalovirus exposure and HLA in healthy donors. TCRdb keeps only in-frame clones here, not all; method: immunoSEQ multiplex PCR. The table includes roughly 120,000 clones, roughly 80% detected once. Sequenced input: PBMCs. The receptors were sampled from a man aged 30 to 39 in good health and CMV-seropositive. Both conserved end residues are part of each CDR3. A D gene is named only where the DNA matches it firmly. Clone size appears in some rows only: once, few, many, or a class for an expanded clone.

>NA|TRBJ1-2|once|TRBV23-1
TGCGCCAGCATCACAACGGGAGGGGGAGAGGGAGCTAACTATGGCTACACCTTC
CASITTGGGEGANYGYTF
>TRBD2|TRBJ2-5|NA|TRBV9
TGTGCCAGCAGCGTTGGAGTGGGGGGGACGGGGCTTGAGACCCAGTACTTC
CASSVGVGGTGLETQYF
>TRBD2|TRBJ2-1|NA|TRBV13
TGTGCCAGCAGCTTAGGCGGGGGGGCCCCACGTGAGCAGTTCTTC
CASSLGGGAPREQFF
>TRBD1|TRBJ2-5|once|TRBV18
TGTGCCAGCTCACCGTTAGGACAGGGTGGGGAGACCCAGTACTTC
CASSPLGQGGETQYF
>NA|TRBJ1-5|NA|TRBV9
TGTGCCAGCAGCGGCGAGAACAATCAGCCCCAGCATTTT
CASSGENNQPQHF
>TRBD2|TRBJ2-1|NA|TRBV7-3
TGTGCCAGCAGCTTAAGGGGCTTTGGTAGCGGGGTCTACAATGAGCAGTTCTTC
CASSLRGFGSGVYNEQFF
>NA|TRBJ1-3|NA|TRBV10-3
TGTGCCATCAGGAGCATCTCAGGGGGAAACACCATATATTTT
CAIRSISGGNTIYF
>NA|TRBJ2-3|NA|TRBV5-1
TGCGCCAGCAGCTTGGTGGAGAACACAGATACGCAGTATTTT
CASSLVENTDTQYF
>NA|TRBJ1-4|NA|TRBV5-1
TGCGCCAGCAGCGCCAGGGGAAGTAATGAAAAACTGTTTTTT
CASSARGSNEKLFF
>TRBD2|TRBJ2-3|NA|TRBV7-2
TGTGCCAGCAGCTATAGCGGGAGGGCGGTTACGCAGTATTTT
CASSYSGRAVTQYF
>TRBD2|TRBJ2-2|NA|TRBV27
TGTGCCAGCAGTCCCCTAGCGGGCGAGATGACCGGGGAGCTGTTTTTT
CASSPLAGEMTGELFF
>NA|TRBJ2-3|once|TRBV30
TGTGCCTGGAGTGTACTTGGAGGGGGGGCGGAAGATACGCAGTATTTT
CAWSVLGGGAEDTQYF
>NA|TRBJ2-2|NA|TRBV5-1
TGCGCCAGCAGCTTTGTAGCGAACACCGGGGAGCTGTTTTTT
CASSFVANTGELFF
>NA|TRBJ1-2|NA|TRBV5-5
TGTGCCAGCAGCCCTTGGACAGATCTTAACTATGGCTACACCTTC
CASSPWTDLNYGYTF
>NA|TRBJ2-1|NA|TRBV5-1
TGCGCCAGCAGCTCGGTGGGCACAAATGAGCAGTTCTTC
CASSSVGTNEQFF
>TRBD1|TRBJ1-1|once|TRBV5-4
TGTGCCAGCAGCACAAGACAGGGCGCGAACACTGAAGCTTTCTTT
CASSTRQGANTEAFF
>NA|TRBJ1-3|NA|TRBV9
TGTGCCAGCAGCGTTCGAGCGGGTTCTGGAAACACCATATATTTT
CASSVRAGSGNTIYF
>NA|TRBJ2-1|once|TRBV7-9
TGTGCCAGCAGCTTAGGGTCTAGGAATGAGCAGTTCTTC
CASSLGSRNEQFF
>TRBD1|TRBJ1-1|NA|TRBV7-8
TGTGCCAGCAGCCCATGGGACAGACTTATTGAAGCTTTCTTT
CASSPWDRLIEAFF
>NA|TRBJ2-7|once|TRBV5-1
TGCGCCAGCGGAGGGTTGGGGGGCTACGAGCAGTACTTC
CASGGLGGYEQYF
>NA|TRBJ2-3|NA|TRBV6-5
TGTGCCAGCAGACAGACTCTTTACAGGGCAGATACGCAGTATTTT
CASRQTLYRADTQYF
>NA|TRBJ2-7|NA|TRBV7-9
TGTGCCAGCAGCTTAGCGGGGGCGTCGGACGAGCAGTACTTC
CASSLAGASDEQYF
>TRBD1|TRBJ1-1|NA|TRBV2
TGTGCCAGCAGCCCACAGGGGGCGTGGAACACTGAAGCTTTCTTT
CASSPQGAWNTEAFF
>TRBD1|TRBJ1-1|NA|TRBV29-1
TGCAGCGCCGGGGACAGTCTGAACACTGAAGCTTTCTTT
CSAGDSLNTEAFF
>TRBD1|TRBJ2-1|NA|TRBV25-1
TGTGCCAGCAGTGCGACGTGGACAGGGGGCGTAATACATGAGCAGTTCTTC
CASSATWTGGVIHEQFF
>TRBD1|TRBJ1-2|once|TRBV5-6
TGTGCCAGCAGCGAGACAGGGTCCGATGGCTACACCTTC
CASSETGSDGYTF
>NA|TRBJ1-1|NA|TRBV5-1
TGCGCCAGCAGCTCGGACAGCGCGAATACTGAAGCTTTCTTT
CASSSDSANTEAFF
>NA|TRBJ2-5|few|TRBV4-1
TGCGCCAGCAGCGTACAGGGAAGAGAGACCCAGTACTTC
CASSVQGRETQYF
>TRBD1|TRBJ1-2|NA|TRBV27
TGTGCCAGCAGTAGGGACAGATCCTATGGCTACACCTTC
CASSRDRSYGYTF
>NA|TRBJ2-7|NA|TRBV7-9
TGTGCCAGCAGCTTAGTCCCCAGCTACGAGCAGTACTTC
CASSLVPSYEQYF
>NA|TRBJ1-2|NA|TRBV2
TGTGCCAGCAGTGAGTTGATTCCGGGTGGCCTTAACTATGGCTACACCTTC
CASSELIPGGLNYGYTF